The 21 T cell receptor beta chains reported below all come from one sample, sequenced in a study of identical twins. TCRdb fed the 5' RACE reads into MiXCR, producing one record per CDR3 protein. The data show some 240,000 distinct CDR3 sequences, with 10% seen just once and more than 8% held by the top ten. The sequenced material came from memory T cells sorted from blood. Receptor source: a middle-aged man in good health.

This chain uses TRBV12-3 or TRBV12-4 with TRBJ1-3, with D tentatively TRBD1 (5 bases). CDR3 length: 16 amino acids. V gave up 4 bases and J gave up 0 bases, with 13 bases separating them. The CDR3 reads CASSSWTQASGNTIYF. Written as DNA, the CDR3 is TGTGCCAGCAGTTCTTGGACACAGGCCTCTGGAAACACCATATATTTT.

This sequence joins TRBV28 and TRBJ2-3; D uncertain. The V end was cut by 3 bases, the J end by 6 bases, with 10 bases between. CDR3 length: 13 amino acids. CDR1 and CDR2 (germline): MDHEN, SYDVKM. CDR3 amino acids: CASSFRITDTQYF. The CDR3 nucleotides read TGTGCCAGCAGTTTCCGGATCACGGATACGCAGTATTTT. Using reference TRBV28 and TRBJ2-3 for the parts outside the CDR3, the full variable domain is DVKVTQSSRYLVKRTGEKVFLECVQDMDHENMFWYRQDPGLGLRLIYFSYDVKMKEKGDIPEGYSVSREKKERFSLILESASTNQTSMYLCASSFRITDTQYFGPGTRLTVL.

This clonotype was seen more than once but under ten times. V gene TRBV28 combines with J gene TRBJ2-4; TRBD2 aligns across 11 bases. Germline V gives CDR1 MDHEN, CDR2 SYDVKM. The CDR3 contains 18 residues. With V trimmed by 4 bases and J by 1 base, 9 bases remained unmatched. CDR3 loop: CASSYKASGGWAKNIQYF. The DNA of the CDR3 is TGTGCCAGCAGTTATAAGGCTAGCGGGGGGTGGGCCAAAAACATTCAGTACTTC.

CDR3 sequence: CASSVPRGQGGYGYTF. CDR3 coding DNA: TGTGCCAGCAGTGTCCCCCGTGGACAGGGAGGCTATGGCTACACCTTC. The chain has TRBV25-1 and TRBJ1-2; TRBD1 matches at 8 bases. Trimming removed 4 bases from V and 4 bases from J; junction bases left unmatched: 11. In germline, CDR1 is MGHDK, CDR2 SYGVNS. The CDR3 length is 16 residues.

V usage is TRBV27 and J usage is TRBJ2-4, with 7 bases lining up with TRBD1. V shed 4 bases, J shed 0 bases, and the junction held 6 bases outside the gene matches. From germline, CDR1 is MNHEY and CDR2 SMNVEV (reference sequence). The CDR3 spans 16 residues. CDR3 in amino acids: CASSSLYRGAKNIQYF. The CDR3 DNA follows: TGTGCCAGCAGTTCCTTATACAGGGGAGCCAAAAACATTCAGTACTTC.

The V gene is TRBV18, the J gene TRBJ2-2; D might be TRBD1 (6 bases). This CDR3 comprises 16 residues. Germline loops: CDR1 KGHSH, CDR2 LQKENI. The V end lost 3 bases, the J end lost 4 bases, and 15 bases lay between the germline ends. CDR3 amino acids: CASSPWGPAVTGELFF. DNA for the CDR3: TGTGCCAGCTCACCGTGGGGGCCGGCTGTCACCGGGGAGCTGTTTTTT.

The chain combines TRBV12-3 or TRBV12-4 with TRBJ2-7, with D possibly being TRBD1 or TRBD2 (5 bases each). The CDR3 extends over 14 amino acids. The germline V and J ends were trimmed by 1 base and 3 bases, with 10 bases remaining between them. This CDR3 reads CASSLGRAGYEQYF. The DNA for the CDR3 is TGTGCCAGCAGTTTAGGCAGGGCGGGCTACGAGCAGTACTTC.

The chain carries TRBV7-3 and TRBJ2-1, with TRBD2 matching over 13 bases. The CDR3 runs 17 residues. J lost 5 bases, V lost 5 bases, and 9 bases had no gene match. Looked up from germline, CDR1 is SGHTA and CDR2 is FQGTGA. CDR3 in amino acids: CASSPVPTSGRDNEQFF. The DNA of the CDR3 is TGTGCCAGCAGCCCGGTCCCAACTAGCGGGAGGGACAATGAGCAGTTCTTC.

This clonotype has more than one count but fewer than ten. CDR3 region: CASAEGGVQETQYF. CDR3 DNA sequence: TGTGCCAGCGCCGAGGGGGGGGTTCAAGAGACCCAGTACTTC. The chain joins TRBV6-1 to TRBJ2-5; maybe TRBD2 (7 bases). The germline V gene encodes CDR1 MNHNS and CDR2 SASEGT. Trimming left V 8 bases short and J 2 bases short, with 15 bases between. CDR3 length: 14 amino acids.

The chain has TRBV10-3 and TRBJ1-2; the match to TRBD1 covers 7 bases. This CDR3 region has 13 residues. The germline CDR1 and CDR2 sequences are ENHRY and SYGVKD. The V segment lost 4 bases and the J segment 2 bases; nucleotides outside the gene matches: 1. The CDR3 sequence is CAISGTGNYGYTF. In nucleotides, the CDR3 is TGTGCCATCAGTGGGACAGGCAACTATGGCTACACCTTC.

This chain connects TRBV4-1 to TRBJ2-5, with 8 bases fitting TRBD2. This CDR3 region has 15 residues. V was pared by 5 bases and J by 3 bases, with 8 bases of the junction left unmatched. Germline V lookup: CDR1 MGHRA, CDR2 YSYEKL. This CDR3 reads CASSSFGGGKETQYF. DNA of the CDR3: TGCGCCAGCAGCAGCTTCGGGGGGGGGAAAGAGACCCAGTACTTC.

This clonotype came up many times. V and J are TRBV5-6 and TRBJ2-5; D gene ambiguous. The germline V gene has CDR1 SGHDT and CDR2 YYEEEE. With 4 bases removed from V and 1 base from J, the gap between germline ends came to 11 bases. The CDR3 length is 14 residues. The CDR3 here is CASSSQVSQETQYF. The CDR3 bases are TGTGCCAGCAGCAGTCAGGTATCCCAAGAGACCCAGTACTTC.

This clonotype was seen a single time. The chain couples TRBV4-2 to TRBJ2-2, with D perhaps matching TRBD1 or TRBD2 (5 bases each). Per the germline V gene, CDR1 is LGHNA and CDR2 is YNFKEQ. There are 18 residues in the CDR3. V lost 2 bases and J lost 1, with 17 bases in between. As DNA, the CDR3 is TGTGCCAGCAGCCAATACCCCCCAGGGACGGGGAACACCGGGGAGCTGTTTTTT. Protein sequence: CASSQYPPGTGNTGELFF.

This clonotype was seen more than once but under ten times. The J gene is TRBJ1-5, the V gene TRBV6-2 or TRBV6-3; D is unclear. The CDR3 is made up of 12 amino acids. V was clipped by 4 bases and J by 9 bases, with 10 bases between them. The V gene's germline CDR1 is MNHEY and CDR2 SVGEGT. The CDR3 DNA follows: TGTGCCAGCAGTTCAGTCGGTGGGCCCCAGCATTTT. Protein sequence: CASSSVGGPQHF.

This clonotype was seen a few times. This chain connects TRBV28 to TRBJ2-4; 8 positions agree with TRBD1. CDR1 MDHEN and CDR2 SYDVKM come from the germline V gene. Trimming cost V 6 bases and J 8 bases; bases outside gene matches: 6. The CDR3 totals 13 residues. CDR3 protein: CASRAQTGDIQYF. DNA for the CDR3: TGTGCCAGCAGAGCACAGACAGGGGACATTCAGTACTTC.

The genes are TRBV29-1 and TRBJ2-1; D gene ambiguous. V shed 5 bases and J shed 2 bases, with 7 bases lying between them. CDR1 and CDR2 (germline): SQVTM, ANQGSEA. The CDR3 consists of 12 residues. CDR3 DNA: TGCAGCGTTTCGCTCACCTACAATGAGCAGTTCTTC. Translation gives CSVSLTYNEQFF.

This clonotype has a count of ten or more. The genes are TRBV5-1 and TRBJ1-1, with TRBD1 identical over 8 bases. The CDR3 is 13 amino acids. Germline V gene sequence: CDR1 SGHRS, CDR2 YFSETQ. J lost 6 bases, V lost 4 bases, and 5 bases had no gene match. In nucleotides, the CDR3 is TGCGCCAGCAGCCCTGGACAGGGTGCTGAAGCTTTCTTT. Its translation: CASSPGQGAEAFF.

This chain links TRBV6-1 with TRBJ1-3, with D perhaps matching TRBD1 (5 bases). The CDR3 contains 15 residues. Per the germline V gene, CDR1 is MNHNS and CDR2 is SASEGT. V lost 2 bases to trimming and J lost 4 bases, with 12 bases between them. The CDR3 DNA reads as TGTGCCAGCAGTGAACATGGCAGGGTCGGAAACACCATATATTTT. Translated: CASSEHGRVGNTIYF.

The chain uses TRBV24-1 and TRBJ2-3; D not certain. The CDR3 length is 13 residues. Trimming took off 0 bases at V and 4 bases at J, with 4 bases between the two ends. In germline, CDR1 is KGHDR, CDR2 SFDVKD. CDR3 sequence reads: CATSDLGSDTQYF. The DNA for the CDR3 is TGTGCCACCAGTGATTTGGGATCAGATACGCAGTATTTT.

This clonotype was picked up many times. V and J are TRBV11-2 and TRBJ2-1; 10 bases match TRBD2. Germline V lookup: CDR1 SGHAT, CDR2 FQNNGV. The CDR3 contains 20 residues. V lost 8 bases, J lost 0 bases, and 19 bases stayed unmatched. The CDR3 sequence: CASRRRGRGTSVNSYNEQFF. The CDR3 bases are TGTGCCAGCCGGCGGCGGGGAAGGGGGACTAGCGTCAACTCCTACAATGAGCAGTTCTTC.

A few counts support this clonotype. The chain uses TRBV9 and TRBJ2-1; 8 nucleotides align to TRBD2. After removal of 4 bases from V and 7 bases from J, the junction contained 10 bases not matched to a gene. Germline V gene lookup returns CDR1 SGDLS and CDR2 YYNGEE. The CDR3 covers 15 residues. CDR3: CASSSYAGGGNEQFF. Written as DNA, the CDR3 is TGTGCCAGCAGCTCGTACGCGGGGGGCGGGAATGAGCAGTTCTTC.